This T cell receptor beta chain comes out of a study of T cell responses to AZD1222 COVID-19 vaccine. Libraries were prepared by immunoSEQ multiplex PCR; TCRdb keeps only in-frame clonotypes and omits some of them. The table includes 140,000 to 150,000 clones, approximately 90% detected once. The germline gives CDR1 LNHDA, CDR2 SQIVND (reference sequence). This CDR3 has 13 amino acids. The V end lost 5 bases, the J end lost 1 base, and 8 bases lay between the germline ends. The sequences come from peripheral blood, collected on day 0 of MenACWY control vaccination. This receptor was obtained from an adult in good health. The chain links TRBV19 to TRBJ1-1; D gene ambiguous. In DNA form, the CDR3 reads TGTGCCAGTAGTCGGGAGGGGAACACTGAAGCTTTCTTT. Translation gives CASSREGNTEAFF.